The next 8 T cell receptor beta chains were all read from a single sample in a study of blood T cell repertoires in COVID-19. This table comes from immunoSEQ multiplex PCR, and its TCRdb copy is limited to in-frame clones, with some not included. The repertoire holds approximately 390,000 clones, 90% seen once, with 5% to 8.5% in the top ten. The sequencing sample was made of peripheral blood. Receptors originate from a young man with active or convalescent COVID-19.

The chain links TRBV19 to TRBJ2-3, with 10 bases that match TRBD2. The J segment lost 0 bases and the V segment lost 7 bases, leaving 7 bases of the junction unmatched. The germline gives CDR1 LNHDA, CDR2 SQIVND (reference sequence). The CDR3 has 16 residues. The CDR3 reads CASTPGLAASTDTQYF. CDR3 sequence (DNA): TGTGCCAGTACCCCCGGACTAGCGGCTAGCACAGATACGCAGTATTTT.

J is TRBJ1-2 and V is TRBV28, with 7 bases aligning to TRBD1. Germline trimming cut 4 bases from V and 4 bases from J; bases unmatched to any gene: 3. CDR1 is MDHEN and CDR2 is SYDVKM in the germline V gene. The CDR3 covers 13 residues. Written as DNA, the CDR3 is TGTGCCAGCAGTTCACAGGGGCCCTATGGCTACACCTTC. Amino acids: CASSSQGPYGYTF.

The chain carries TRBV4-1 and TRBJ2-1; D gene unclear. This CDR3 has 14 residues. Trimming removed 4 bases at V and 6 bases at J, with 13 bases between. Germline CDR1 MGHRA, CDR2 YSYEKL. The CDR3: CASSPSAGPNEQFF. The CDR3 region has the DNA TGCGCCAGCAGCCCCTCTGCTGGGCCCAATGAGCAGTTCTTC.

The chain joins TRBV28 to TRBJ1-4; 12 nucleotides align to TRBD1. This CDR3 contains 16 residues. CDR1 is MDHEN and CDR2 is SYDVKM in the germline V gene. The V segment lost 4 bases and the J segment 7 bases; nucleotides outside the gene matches: 7. The DNA of the CDR3 is TGTGCCAGCAGTTCCGGGACAGGGGGCGCAAGTGAAAAACTGTTTTTT. Its translation: CASSSGTGGASEKLFF. The whole variable domain, filled in from reference TRBV28 and TRBJ1-4, reads DVKVTQSSRYLVKRTGEKVFLECVQDMDHENMFWYRQDPGLGLRLIYFSYDVKMKEKGDIPEGYSVSREKKERFSLILESASTNQTSMYLCASSSGTGGASEKLFFGSGTQLSVL.

The chain has TRBV9 and TRBJ1-2; 7 nucleotides match TRBD1. There are 15 residues in the CDR3. V dropped 0 bases and J dropped 1; count of bases not matched to a gene: 3. Germline CDR1 is SGDLS and CDR2 is YYNGEE. The CDR3 spells CASSVAGGSNYGYTF. The CDR3 nucleotides read TGTGCCAGCAGCGTAGCAGGGGGGAGTAACTATGGCTACACCTTC. Together with reference TRBV9 and TRBJ1-2, the CDR3 gives the full variable domain: DSGVTQTPKHLITATGQRVTLRCSPRSGDLSVYWYQQSLDQGLQFLIQYYNGEERAKGNILERFSAQQFPDLHSELNLSSLELGDSALYFCASSVAGGSNYGYTFGSGTRLTVV.

The gene calls are TRBV28 and TRBJ1-5; 10 bases map to TRBD1. V shed 7 bases, J shed 8 bases, and the junction held 8 bases outside the gene matches. Germline lookup yields CDR1 MDHEN and CDR2 SYDVKM. This CDR3 is built from 14 residues. The CDR3 DNA sequence: TGTGCCAGCATAGGGACAGGGGAGTATAAGCCCCAGCATTTT. Protein product: CASIGTGEYKPQHF. Using reference TRBV28 and TRBJ1-5 for the parts outside the CDR3, the full variable domain is DVKVTQSSRYLVKRTGEKVFLECVQDMDHENMFWYRQDPGLGLRLIYFSYDVKMKEKGDIPEGYSVSREKKERFSLILESASTNQTSMYLCASIGTGEYKPQHFGDGTRLSIL.

The sample holds a few counts of this clone. The chain joins TRBV27 to TRBJ2-1; 10 positions agree with TRBD1. Losses at the gene ends were 5 bases for V and 4 bases for J; bases not matched to a gene: 8. Germline V gene sequence: CDR1 MNHEY, CDR2 SMNVEV (reference sequence). This CDR3 comprises 16 residues. CDR3 coding DNA: TGTGCCAGCAGTCGACAAGACAGGGGGCTTTACAATGAGCAGTTCTTC. This codes for CASSRQDRGLYNEQFF.

CDR3 amino acids: CASSVDPGTKHYGYTF. In nucleotides, the CDR3 is TGTGCCAGCAGCGTAGATCCAGGAACGAAACACTATGGCTACACCTTC. The genes are TRBV9 and TRBJ1-2, with unresolved D. Germline loops: CDR1 SGDLS, CDR2 YYNGEE. Trimming removed 0 bases at V and 3 bases at J, with 15 bases between. The CDR3 is 16 amino acids.